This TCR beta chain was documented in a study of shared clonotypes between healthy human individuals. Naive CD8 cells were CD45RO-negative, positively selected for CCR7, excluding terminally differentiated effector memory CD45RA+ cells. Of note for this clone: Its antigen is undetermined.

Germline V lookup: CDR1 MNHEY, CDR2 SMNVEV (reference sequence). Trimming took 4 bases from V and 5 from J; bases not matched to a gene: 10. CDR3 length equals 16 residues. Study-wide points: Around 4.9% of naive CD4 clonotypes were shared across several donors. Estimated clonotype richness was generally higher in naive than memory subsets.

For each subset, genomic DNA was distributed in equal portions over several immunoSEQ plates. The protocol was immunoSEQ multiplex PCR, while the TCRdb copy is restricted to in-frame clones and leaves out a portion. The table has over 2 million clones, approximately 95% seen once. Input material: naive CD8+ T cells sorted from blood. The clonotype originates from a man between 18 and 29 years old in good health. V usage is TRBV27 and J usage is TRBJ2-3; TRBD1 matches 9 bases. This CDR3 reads CASSSYTGTGRDTQYF. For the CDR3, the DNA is TGTGCCAGCAGTTCCTATACCGGGACAGGGAGAGATACGCAGTATTTT.